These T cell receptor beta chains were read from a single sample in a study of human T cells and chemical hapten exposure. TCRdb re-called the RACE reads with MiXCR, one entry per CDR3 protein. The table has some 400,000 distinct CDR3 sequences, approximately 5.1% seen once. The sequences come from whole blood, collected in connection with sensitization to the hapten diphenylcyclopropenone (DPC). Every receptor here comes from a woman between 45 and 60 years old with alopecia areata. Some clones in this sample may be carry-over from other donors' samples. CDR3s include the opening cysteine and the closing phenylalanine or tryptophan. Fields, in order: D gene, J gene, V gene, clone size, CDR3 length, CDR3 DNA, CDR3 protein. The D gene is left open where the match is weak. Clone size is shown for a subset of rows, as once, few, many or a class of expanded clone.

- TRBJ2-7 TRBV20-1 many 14 TGCAGTGCTAGTGGGACCCAGAGCTCCTACGAGCAGTACTTC CSASGTQSSYEQYF
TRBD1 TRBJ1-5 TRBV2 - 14 TGTGCCAGCACCGGGACAGGGGTCGTTCAGCCCCAGCATTTT CASTGTGVVQPQHF
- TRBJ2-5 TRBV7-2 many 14 TGTGCCAGCAGCTCGTATGAGGAGGGAGAGACCCAGTACTTC CASSSYEEGETQYF
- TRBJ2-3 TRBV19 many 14 TGTGCCTGTAAGGGAACTCTCAGCACAGATACGCAGTATTTT CACKGTLSTDTQYF
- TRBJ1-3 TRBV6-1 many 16 TGTGCCAGCAGTGAAGGGGAGAACACCCCTGGAAACACCATATATTTT CASSEGENTPGNTIYF
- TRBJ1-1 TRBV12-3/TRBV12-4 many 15 TGTGCCAGCAGTTTCGGGGGGAGAGGGTTGACTGAAGCTTTCTTT CASSFGGRGLTEAFF
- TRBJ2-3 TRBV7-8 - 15 TGTGCCAGCAGCTTTTTTCCAGAAGGGCTTGGTACGCAGTATTTT CASSFFPEGLGTQYF
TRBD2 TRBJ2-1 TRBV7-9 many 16 TGTGCCAGCAGCCCTATGCGGGAGGGCCGGCGTAATGAGCAGTTCTTC CASSPMREGRRNEQFF
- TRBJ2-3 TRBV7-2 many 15 TGTGCCAGCAGCTTACAGGCGGATTCCACAGATACGCAGTATTTT CASSLQADSTDTQYF
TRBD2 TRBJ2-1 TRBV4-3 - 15 TGCGCCAGCAGCCAGCCACTAGCGGGAGCAAATGAGCAGTTCTTC CASSQPLAGANEQFF
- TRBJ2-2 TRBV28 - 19 TGTGCCAGCAGTTTCCCCCGGACGAACAGGAGGAAGTTCACCGGGGAGCTGTTTTTT CASSFPRTNRRKFTGELFF
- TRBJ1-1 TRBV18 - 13 TGTGCCAGCTCACCACGACGGGACACTGAAGCTTTCTTT CASSPRRDTEAFF
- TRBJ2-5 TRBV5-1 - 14 TGCGCCAGCAGCTCCTCCGGGACAACCGAGACCCAGTACTTC CASSSSGTTETQYF
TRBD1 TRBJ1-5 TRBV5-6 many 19 TGTGCCAGCAGCTTGGGCGGGACAGGGGCCACCAAGGGCAATCAGCCCCAGCATTTT CASSLGGTGATKGNQPQHF
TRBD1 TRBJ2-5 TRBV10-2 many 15 TGCGCCAGCAGTGAATCCACAGGGGGCACGGAGACCCAGTACTTC CASSESTGGTETQYF
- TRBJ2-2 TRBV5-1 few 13 TGCGCCAGCGGGGGGGCCGGCACCGGGGAGCTGTTTTTT CASGGAGTGELFF
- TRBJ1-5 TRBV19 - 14 TGTGCCAGTAGTATTGGGCGGGACGAACAGCCCCAGCATTTT CASSIGRDEQPQHF
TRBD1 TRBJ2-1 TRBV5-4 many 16 TGTGCCAGCAGCGGCGGGACAGGGGGCTCCTACAATGAGCAGTTCTTC CASSGGTGGSYNEQFF
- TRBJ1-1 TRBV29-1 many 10 TGCAGCGTTGAAACTGGGATAGCTTTCTTT CSVETGIAFF
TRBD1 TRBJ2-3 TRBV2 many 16 TGTGCCAGCAGTGACCGCGACAGGGGGCAGGCAGATACGCAGTATTTT CASSDRDRGQADTQYF
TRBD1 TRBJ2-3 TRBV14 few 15 TGTGCCAGCAGTCCAGACAGGGTCTTCACAGATACGCAGTATTTT CASSPDRVFTDTQYF
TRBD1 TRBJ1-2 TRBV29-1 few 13 TGCAGCGTTGATAGGCCAGGGGGTTATGGCTACACCTTC CSVDRPGGYGYTF
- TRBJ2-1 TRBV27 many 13 TGTGCCAGCAGTTCAGGCCCTTACAATGAGCAGTTCTTC CASSSGPYNEQFF
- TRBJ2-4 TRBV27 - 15 TGTGCCAGCAGTTCCGTGGGCATAGCCAAAAACATTCAGTACTTC CASSSVGIAKNIQYF
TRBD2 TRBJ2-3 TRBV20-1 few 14 TGCAGTGCTAGGGTCCCGGGACTAGTCAGTACGCAGTATTTT CSARVPGLVSTQYF
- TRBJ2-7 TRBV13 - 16 TGTGCCAGCAGCCCCCCGGTGGGATCGAGCTCCTACGAGCAGTACTTC CASSPPVGSSSYEQYF
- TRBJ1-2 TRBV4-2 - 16 TGTGCCAGCAGCCAAGATTTGAGACGGGGGGCAAGTGGCTACACCTTC CASSQDLRRGASGYTF
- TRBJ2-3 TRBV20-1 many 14 TGCAGTGCTAGTCGGCAGGGTAGGACAGATACGCAGTATTTT CSASRQGRTDTQYF
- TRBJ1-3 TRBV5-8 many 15 TGTGCCAGCAGCTTGGCCGGCAGCTCTGGAAACACCATATATTTT CASSLAGSSGNTIYF
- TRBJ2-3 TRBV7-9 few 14 TGTGCCAGCAGCTTAGGGGTACTCACAGATACGCAGTATTTT CASSLGVLTDTQYF
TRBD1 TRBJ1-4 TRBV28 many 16 TGTGCCAGCAGTCCCACAGGGGCGCGAACTAATGAAAAACTGTTTTTT CASSPTGARTNEKLFF
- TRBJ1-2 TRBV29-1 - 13 TGCAGCGTTACCCCAGGGTTGAACTATGGCTACACCTTC CSVTPGLNYGYTF
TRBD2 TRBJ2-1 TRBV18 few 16 TGTGCCAGCTCACCGGGACTAGCGGGAGCGAACAATGAGCAGTTCTTC CASSPGLAGANNEQFF
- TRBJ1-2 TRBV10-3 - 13 TGTGCCATCAGTGAGGACAGGCTCTATGGCTACACCTTC CAISEDRLYGYTF
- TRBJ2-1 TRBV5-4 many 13 TGTGCCAGCAGCTCCGTAAGGTCCAATGAGCAGTTCTTC CASSSVRSNEQFF
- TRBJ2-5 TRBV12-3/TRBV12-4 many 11 TGTGCCAGCCGAAGGGGCGAGACCCAGTACTTC CASRRGETQYF
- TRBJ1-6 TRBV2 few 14 TGTGCCAGCAGTGAGCGGCAGGGCGGTTCACCCCTCCACTTT CASSERQGGSPLHF
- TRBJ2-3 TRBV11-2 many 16 TGTGCCAGCAGTTCAGACCTCGCCGCTAGCACAGATACGCAGTATTTT CASSSDLAASTDTQYF
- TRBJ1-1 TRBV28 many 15 TGTGCCAGCAGCCCACGGGGGGGCCGGAACACTGAAGCTTTCTTT CASSPRGGRNTEAFF
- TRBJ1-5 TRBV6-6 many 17 TGTGCCAGCAGTCGGTTGCCACAGGGACTTAGCAATCAGCCCCAGCATTTT CASSRLPQGLSNQPQHF
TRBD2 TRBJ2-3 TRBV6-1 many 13 TGTGCCAGCAGGGCGGGGGTGGCGGATACGCAGTATTTT CASRAGVADTQYF
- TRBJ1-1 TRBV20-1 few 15 TGCAGTGCCAAGCCCCCTAGGGGGACAAACACTGAAGCTTTCTTT CSAKPPRGTNTEAFF
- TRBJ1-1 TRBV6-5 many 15 TGTGCCAGCAGCCTCAATGGACAGATCAACACTGAAGCTTTCTTT CASSLNGQINTEAFF
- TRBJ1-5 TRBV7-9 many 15 TGTGCCAGCAGCCTACAGGGTCTTAGCAATCAGCCCCAGCATTTT CASSLQGLSNQPQHF
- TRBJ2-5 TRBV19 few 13 TGTGCCAGTAGCCCAGAGGGCCTGAAGACCCAGTACTTC CASSPEGLKTQYF
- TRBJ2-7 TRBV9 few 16 TGTGCCAGCAGCGAGGGGCTTCAAATGAGCTCCTACGAGCAGTACTTC CASSEGLQMSSYEQYF
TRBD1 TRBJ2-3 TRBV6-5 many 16 TGTGCCAGCAGTTACTCGACACAGGGGGCCTCAGATACGCAGTATTTT CASSYSTQGASDTQYF
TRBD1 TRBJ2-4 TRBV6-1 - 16 TGTGCCAGCAGTGTAAGGACAGGCGTAGCCAAAAACATTCAGTACTTC CASSVRTGVAKNIQYF
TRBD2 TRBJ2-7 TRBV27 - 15 TGTGCCAGCAGTTTATCCGGGACTAGCGGGCTTGAGCAGTACTTC CASSLSGTSGLEQYF
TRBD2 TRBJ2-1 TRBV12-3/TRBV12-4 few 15 TGTGCCAGCAAGCGGGGTAGCGGGTTTAACAATGAGCAGTTCTTC CASKRGSGFNNEQFF
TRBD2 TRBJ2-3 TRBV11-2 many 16 TGTGCCAGCAGCTCTCCGACTAGCGGGTACACAGATACGCAGTATTTT CASSSPTSGYTDTQYF
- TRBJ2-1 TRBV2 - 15 TGTGCCAGCGGGACCGTATTAAGCTCCTACAATGAGCAGTTCTTC CASGTVLSSYNEQFF
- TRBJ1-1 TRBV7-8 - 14 TGTGCCACCGCCTTTCAACAGCTGAACACTGAAGCTTTCTTT CATAFQQLNTEAFF
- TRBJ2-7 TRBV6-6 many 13 TGTGCCAGCAGTTACCGTACAGGTGCATGGCAGTACTTC CASSYRTGAWQYF
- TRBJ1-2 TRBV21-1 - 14 TGTGCCAGCAGCGCGGAAGGGGCTCTCGTCGGCTACACCTTC CASSAEGALVGYTF
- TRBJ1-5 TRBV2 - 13 TGTGCCAGCAGTGGAGTGGGCAATCAGCCCCAGCATTTT CASSGVGNQPQHF
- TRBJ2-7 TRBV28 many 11 TGTGCCAGCTCCGGGGGCTACGAGCAGTACTTC CASSGGYEQYF
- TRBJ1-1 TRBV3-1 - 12 TGTGCCATCCAGAACAGGAACACTGAAGCTTTCTTT CAIQNRNTEAFF
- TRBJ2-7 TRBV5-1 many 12 TGCGCCAGCAGTCACCGCGAATACGAGCAGTACTTC CASSHREYEQYF